This TCR beta chain was captured by sequencing in a study of control samples from healthy donors and cancer patients (TCRdb year 2020). Per the germline V gene, MNHEY is the CDR1 and SVGAGI is the CDR2. The CDR3 starts with the cysteine, ends with the phenylalanine, and has 14 residues. Solely the CDR3 DNA is kept, with 42 bases framed from the first base. Trimming removed 6 bases from V and 7 bases from J; the gene matches leave 8 bases unexplained. This clone was seen a handful of times. Its antigen is not yet known. Per-base qualities were not stored, and no clone one base away is much larger. The library was made by the immunoSEQ multiplex PCR assay. TCRdb carries this immuneACCESS record with in-frame sequences only. Its versions omit some clonotypes, under half of them owing to an unresolved V gene in the studies checked, with the rest unexplained. For this sample the table gives around 67,000 clones, of which approximately 90% were detected only once. The leading ten clones occupy around 5.5% of the sample.

This clonotype was sampled from a man aged 55-75 years with colorectal cancer. The sample comprised PBMCs. Recombination joined TRBV6-5 with TRBJ1-1; 10 bases in the junction line up with TRBD1. CDR3 reads: CASSPRQGAVEAFF. In nucleotides, the sequence is TGTGCCAGCAGCCCCAGACAGGGGGCGGTTGAAGCTTTCTTT.